Below, 24 T cell receptor beta chains from the same sample are listed, as sequenced in a study of cytotoxic CD8 clonotypes in ibrutinib-treated CLL. Repertoires were generated with immunoSEQ multiplex PCR, while TCRdb's copy carries only in-frame clones and drops some. The sample comprises over 200,000 clones, approximately 79% of which are singletons, and 10% to 12% rests with the top ten. The source was PBMCs, collected after 12 months of ibrutinib treatment. These receptors all stem from a human donor with chronic lymphocytic leukemia.

The chain employs TRBV7-3 and TRBJ1-1, with D possibly being TRBD1 (5 bases). This CDR3 is built from 13 residues. Trimming stripped 5 bases from V and 5 bases from J, with 12 bases between. Germline CDR1 reads SGHTA; CDR2 reads FQGTGA. CDR3 sequence (DNA): TGTGCCAGCAGCCTCAGTGGGGGGACTGAAGCTTTCTTT. It encodes CASSLSGGTEAFF.

The V and J genes are TRBV7-9 and TRBJ2-5; 9 positions match TRBD1. The CDR3 has 14 amino acids. Trimming at V came to 4 bases and at J to 5 bases, leaving 5 bases not matched to a gene. Germline CDR1 and CDR2: SEHNR and FQNEAQ (reference sequence). The CDR3 DNA follows: TGTGCCAGCAGCTCCTGGACAGGGGACGAGACCCAGTACTTC. Translating gives CASSSWTGDETQYF.

This clone was recorded only once. This chain links TRBV7-2 with TRBJ2-2; D not certain. CDR1 and CDR2 (germline): SGHTA, FQGNSA. Trimming pared 5 bases from V and 3 bases from J, leaving 4 bases between. The CDR3 loop spans 12 amino acids. The CDR3 spells CASSTYTGELFF. The CDR3 region has the DNA TGTGCCAGCAGCACTTACACCGGGGAGCTGTTTTTT.

The chain has TRBV30 and TRBJ1-2; D not resolved. With 1 base removed from V and 8 bases from J, the gap between germline ends came to 20 bases. The CDR3 runs 15 residues. CDR1 and CDR2 (germline): GTSNPN, SVGIG (reference sequence). CDR3 sequence: CAWSAGSLPQRGYTF. CDR3 nucleotides: TGTGCCTGGAGTGCGGGGTCATTACCTCAACGGGGCTACACCTTC.

The chain recombines TRBV2 with TRBJ2-7, with a possible D match to TRBD2 (5 bases). CDR1 is SNHLY, CDR2 FYNNEI, per germline. The CDR3 has 12 residues. The V and J ends lost 7 bases and 5 bases respectively, with 12 bases between them. The CDR3 reads CASMAEGDEQYF. CDR3 nucleotide sequence: TGTGCCAGCATGGCCGAGGGCGACGAGCAGTACTTC.

The chain employs TRBV10-3 and TRBJ1-2; 8 nucleotides line up with TRBD1. The germline V gene has CDR1 ENHRY and CDR2 SYGVKD. The trim removed 10 bases at V and 8 bases at J, leaving 24 bases unmatched. This CDR3 has 17 residues. CDR3 DNA: TGTGCCACCAGGGGGCGTCTACCGGGAGCCGACGAAGGCGGCTACACCTTC. Encoded protein: CATRGRLPGADEGGYTF.

The chain joins TRBV7-2 to TRBJ2-4, with D possibly matching TRBD1 (5 bases). Germline loops: CDR1 SGHTA, CDR2 FQGNSA. V was shortened by 6 bases and J by 4 bases, with 10 bases between the two germline ends. This CDR3 has 13 residues. The CDR3 bases are TGTGCCAGCAGTTTCTACAGGAAAAACATTCAGTACTTC. This sequence encodes CASSFYRKNIQYF. Full variable domain (remainder filled in from reference TRBV7-2 and TRBJ2-4): GAGVSQSPSNKVTEKGKDVELRCDPISGHTALYWYRQSLGQGLEFLIYFQGNSAPDKSGLPSDRFSAERTGGSVSTLTIQRTQQEDSAVYLCASSFYRKNIQYFGAGTRLSVL.

The V gene is TRBV4-2, the J gene TRBJ1-5; 7 bases are shared with TRBD1. The CDR3 consists of 15 residues. Germline CDR1 is LGHNA and CDR2 is YNFKEQ. V gave up 0 bases and J gave up 4 bases; unmatched junction bases: 3. The CDR3 spells CASSQDWDRNQPQHF. Here the CDR3 DNA reads TGTGCCAGCAGCCAAGATTGGGACAGAAATCAGCCCCAGCATTTT.

J is TRBJ2-5 and V is TRBV6-1; D may match TRBD1 or TRBD2 (5 bases each). V was trimmed by 6 bases and J by 3 bases, leaving 14 bases between them. The germline CDR1 and CDR2 sequences are MNHNS and SASEGT. The CDR3 extends over 14 amino acids. The CDR3 DNA is TGTGCCAGCAGCGAAACCGGGACGGAAGAGACCCAGTACTTC. Amino acid sequence: CASSETGTEETQYF.

The table lists this clone with a few counts. The chain employs TRBV1 and TRBJ2-7; the table's D call TRBD2 went unverified against the DNA. TRBV1 is designated a pseudogene. The CDR3 sequence is 18 residues long. The CDR3 loop is CTSSQDSIMTSGLYEQYF. The CDR3 DNA is TGCACCAGCAGCCAAGACTCAATTATGACTAGCGGTCTATACGAGCAGTACTTC.

This rearrangement joins TRBV5-4 to TRBJ1-2; D gene ambiguous. This CDR3 has 12 amino acids. Trimming pared 0 bases from V and 8 bases from J, leaving 8 bases between. Germline CDR1 and CDR2: SGHNT and YYREEE (reference sequence). This CDR3 reads CASSLADLGYTF. The CDR3 nucleotides are TGTGCCAGCAGCTTGGCGGACTTGGGCTACACCTTC.

This clone was detected only once. This chain links TRBV28 with TRBJ2-1, with 9 bases matching TRBD1. Germline assignment: CDR1 MDHEN and CDR2 SYDVKM. Trimming removed 6 bases from V and 6 bases from J; junction bases left unmatched: 9. This CDR3 region has 15 residues. As DNA, the CDR3 is TGTGCCAGCAGGTCGGCCGGGACAGGGTTCAATGAGCAGTTCTTC. This gives the protein CASRSAGTGFNEQFF.

The V gene is TRBV11-2, the J gene TRBJ1-1; the D gene is possibly TRBD1 (6 bases). CDR1 and CDR2 from the germline V gene are SGHAT and FQNNGV. The V and J ends lost 6 bases and 0 bases respectively, with 8 bases between them. This CDR3 comprises 13 residues. The CDR3 DNA sequence: TGTGCCAGCAGGGGGGGCATGAACACTGAAGCTTTCTTT. It translates to CASRGGMNTEAFF.

The rearrangement joins TRBV5-1 to TRBJ2-1, with 8 bases that match TRBD2. Germline V gene sequence: CDR1 SGHRS, CDR2 YFSETQ. The CDR3 has 16 residues. The trim removed 4 bases at V and 2 bases at J, leaving 8 bases unmatched. The CDR3 loop reads CASSTLAGGPYNEQFF. CDR3 DNA sequence: TGCGCCAGCAGCACCCTGGCGGGGGGACCCTACAATGAGCAGTTCTTC. Using reference TRBV5-1 and TRBJ2-1 for the parts outside the CDR3, the full variable domain is KAGVTQTPRYLIKTRGQQVTLSCSPISGHRSVSWYQQTPGQGLQFLFEYFSETQRNKGNFPGRFSGRQFSNSRSEMNVSTLELGDSALYLCASSTLAGGPYNEQFFGPGTRLTVL.

The V and J genes are TRBV29-1 and TRBJ2-5; 9 bases line up with TRBD2. V was clipped by 1 base and J by 2 bases; unmatched bases: 2. Germline V lookup: CDR1 SQVTM, CDR2 ANQGSEA. This CDR3 has 14 residues. The CDR3 loop is CSVEVLAGQETQYF. CDR3 sequence (DNA): TGCAGCGTTGAAGTTCTAGCGGGGCAAGAGACCCAGTACTTC.

This chain uses TRBV6-5 with TRBJ1-3, with 7 bases that match TRBD1. The CDR3 is 14 amino acids. Germline V lookup: CDR1 MNHEY, CDR2 SVGAGI. V shed 10 bases and J 2 bases; nucleotides not matched to a gene: 8. CDR3 sequence reads: CATKRGQTGNTIYF. CDR3 coding DNA: TGTGCCACCAAAAGGGGACAGACTGGAAACACCATATATTTT.

The chain combines TRBV28 with TRBJ2-1, with 8 bases lining up with TRBD1. V was clipped by 4 bases and J by 6 bases; unmatched bases: 5. The CDR3 has 14 residues. Germline CDR1 is MDHEN and CDR2 is SYDVKM. The CDR3 nucleotides read TGTGCCAGCAGTTCCCGGACAGGGCTCAATGAGCAGTTCTTC. Translated, it gives CASSSRTGLNEQFF.

This chain uses TRBV18 with TRBJ1-2, with 9 bases fitting TRBD1. J gave up 4 bases and V 4 bases, and 10 bases lay outside the gene matches. Looked up from germline, CDR1 is KGHSH and CDR2 is LQKENI. The CDR3 runs to 16 residues. In DNA form, the CDR3 reads TGTGCCAGCTCACAGGGGACAGGGAGCCTGACCTATGGCTACACCTTC. Translated, it gives CASSQGTGSLTYGYTF.

The CDR3 DNA reads as TGTGCCAGCAGCTTATCGACAGTAGGAAACACCATATATTTT. Translation: CASSLSTVGNTIYF. The chain has TRBV7-9 and TRBJ1-3; D might be TRBD1 (5 bases). V gave up 2 bases and J gave up 4 bases, with 9 bases separating them. Germline CDR1 is SEHNR and CDR2 is FQNEAQ (reference sequence). The CDR3 covers 14 residues.

This clone was observed a single time. The chain combines TRBV7-9 with TRBJ1-5; 7 nucleotides line up with TRBD1. The junction had 8 bases not matched to a gene; V was cut back by 3 bases and J by 9 bases. This CDR3 has 14 amino acids. Germline assignment: CDR1 SEHNR and CDR2 FQNEAQ (reference sequence). The CDR3 here is CASSLGQSQGPQHF. CDR3 sequence (DNA): TGTGCCAGCAGCTTGGGACAGAGCCAAGGGCCCCAGCATTTT.

The chain has TRBV5-8 and TRBJ1-5; D perhaps matches TRBD1 (5 bases). The CDR3 has 13 residues. The germline V gene encodes CDR1 SGHTS and CDR2 YDEGEE. Trimming cost V 0 bases and J 7 bases, with 8 bases left between them. The CDR3 region is CASSLVEGQPQHF. The CDR3 DNA reads TGTGCCAGCAGCTTGGTGGAGGGGCAGCCCCAGCATTTT.

V is TRBV5-8 and J is TRBJ1-6; D call uncertain. V lost 4 bases, J lost 4 bases, and 9 bases lay in between. Germline V gives CDR1 SGHTS, CDR2 YDEGEE. The CDR3 has 14 residues. The CDR3 DNA reads as TGTGCCAGCAGCCGAACCTCATATAATTCACCCCTCCACTTT. The encoded protein is CASSRTSYNSPLHF.

This rearrangement joins TRBV28 to TRBJ2-7, with TRBD1 matching 9 bases. In germline, CDR1 is MDHEN, CDR2 SYDVKM. V dropped 5 bases and J dropped 5; count of bases not matched to a gene: 13. This CDR3 is built from 16 residues. The CDR3 DNA sequence: TGTGCCAGCAGTCGTCCCGGGACAGGGAAGCTCGACGAGCAGTACTTC. Its protein is CASSRPGTGKLDEQYF.

CDR3 sequence reads: CASSLEGGGAQYF. CDR3 bases: TGTGCCAGCAGCCTCGAAGGGGGAGGCGCGCAGTATTTT. The V gene is TRBV9, the J gene TRBJ2-3; either TRBD1 or TRBD2 may supply D (6 bases each). Germline CDR1 SGDLS, CDR2 YYNGEE. The CDR3 spans 13 residues. The V and J ends lost 4 bases and 10 bases respectively, with 16 bases between them.